Below are 16 T cell receptor beta chains sequenced from a single sample in a study of cytotoxic CD8 clonotypes in ibrutinib-treated CLL. Clones were read by immunoSEQ multiplex PCR, and TCRdb kept only the in-frame ones, dropping some. The repertoire holds about 140,000 clones, with around 82% as singletons. The sequencing here drew on PBMCs, taken after 36 months of ibrutinib treatment. Receptors originate from a human donor with chronic lymphocytic leukemia.

This rearrangement joins TRBV2 to TRBJ2-7; D unresolved. This CDR3 is 13 amino acids long. V was pared by 1 base and J by 2 bases, with 6 bases between. Looked up from germline, CDR1 is SNHLY and CDR2 is FYNNEI. The CDR3 protein is CASSEVEPYEQYF. The CDR3 coding sequence is TGTGCCAGCAGTGAAGTCGAACCCTACGAGCAGTACTTC.

The V gene is TRBV29-1, the J gene TRBJ1-1, with TRBD1 as a possible D gene (5 bases). Germline CDR1 is SQVTM and CDR2 is ANQGSEA. The CDR3 extends over 11 amino acids. The V gene lost 7 bases and the J gene lost 8 bases, with 14 bases spanning the gap. CDR3: CSGKNGAEAFF. CDR3 bases: TGCAGCGGAAAAAATGGGGCCGAAGCTTTCTTT.

The chain is built from TRBV4-1 and TRBJ1-2; TRBD1 matches at 7 bases. CDR1 and CDR2 from the germline V gene are MGHRA and YSYEKL. V shed 3 bases and J 4 bases; nucleotides not matched to a gene: 2. The CDR3 consists of 13 residues. The CDR3, as DNA: TGCGCCAGCAGCCATGGGGACAGCTATGGCTACACCTTC. This encodes CASSHGDSYGYTF.

This chain connects TRBV5-1 to TRBJ2-5; D unresolved. Between the trimmed V and J ends, which lost 2 bases and 4 bases, there was a span of 6 bases. The germline gives CDR1 SGHRS, CDR2 YFSETQ. This CDR3 spans 12 amino acids. This CDR3 is CASSLGRETQYF. DNA of the CDR3: TGCGCCAGCAGCTTAGGTAGAGAGACCCAGTACTTC.

V usage is TRBV5-1 and J usage is TRBJ1-1, with TRBD1 matching 8 bases. Losses at the gene ends were 3 bases for V and 6 bases for J; bases not matched to a gene: 7. The CDR3 is 14 amino acids. Germline assignment: CDR1 SGHRS and CDR2 YFSETQ. CDR3 sequence: CASSSTNRGSEAFF. For the CDR3, the DNA is TGCGCCAGCAGCTCGACTAACAGGGGGTCTGAAGCTTTCTTT.

V gene TRBV5-1 combines with J gene TRBJ1-5; 7 bases align to TRBD1. The CDR3 is 15 residues long. Germline lookup yields CDR1 SGHRS and CDR2 YFSETQ. The junction had 6 bases not matched to a gene; V was cut back by 0 bases and J by 6 bases. The CDR3 sequence: CASSLEGQVGQPQHF. The CDR3 coding sequence is TGCGCCAGCAGCTTGGAAGGACAGGTCGGTCAGCCCCAGCATTTT.

The chain carries TRBV29-1 and TRBJ2-3; D unresolved. V was cut by 7 bases and J by 1 base, with 9 bases left in between. CDR3 size: 12 residues. CDR1 and CDR2 (germline): SQVTM, ANQGSEA. This chain's CDR3 is CSAARGTDTQYF. Here the CDR3 DNA reads TGCAGCGCTGCACGGGGCACAGATACGCAGTATTTT.

The chain joins TRBV10-3 to TRBJ2-5; TRBD1 is a possible D gene (5 bases). V lost 2 bases, J lost 5 bases, and 12 bases lay in between. This CDR3 region has 14 residues. The germline gives CDR1 ENHRY, CDR2 SYGVKD. The CDR3 here is CAISEQAGAETQYF. CDR3 nucleotides: TGTGCCATCAGTGAGCAAGCTGGGGCTGAGACCCAGTACTTC.

The J gene is TRBJ2-5, the V gene TRBV19; 11 nucleotides agree with TRBD1. In germline, CDR1 is LNHDA, CDR2 SQIVND (reference sequence). The CDR3 consists of 17 residues. V was clipped by 6 bases and J by 5 bases; unmatched bases: 14. This CDR3 reads CASSPHRTGGFGETQYF. The CDR3 DNA follows: TGTGCCAGTAGCCCGCATCGGACAGGGGGCTTCGGGGAGACCCAGTACTTC.

V is TRBV5-4 and J is TRBJ2-5; possible D gene TRBD2, 6 bases. This CDR3 is 13 amino acids long. V was shortened by 2 bases and J by 5 bases, with 10 bases between the two germline ends. Germline CDR1 and CDR2: SGHNT and YYREEE (reference sequence). This chain's CDR3 is CASSFRGGETQYF. Here the CDR3 DNA reads TGTGCCAGCAGCTTTCGTGGGGGGGAGACCCAGTACTTC.

This clone was seen only a few times. The rearrangement joins TRBV19 to TRBJ1-5; the D is unclear. Germline V gene data show CDR1 as LNHDA and CDR2 as SQIVND (reference sequence). V dropped 6 bases and J dropped 4 bases, with 10 bases sitting between them. CDR3 length equals 13 residues. Here the CDR3 reads CASRTFANQPQHF. CDR3 nucleotide sequence: TGTGCCAGTAGGACATTCGCGAATCAGCCCCAGCATTTT.

This sequence joins TRBV18 and TRBJ1-3; the match to TRBD1 covers 8 bases. The CDR3 is 15 residues long. Losses at the gene ends were 6 bases for V and 2 bases for J; bases not matched to a gene: 6. Germline V gives CDR1 KGHSH, CDR2 LQKENI. CDR3 sequence: CASSPMTGAGNTIYF. The CDR3 DNA follows: TGTGCCAGCTCTCCAATGACAGGGGCTGGAAACACCATATATTTT.

The rearrangement uses TRBV18 and TRBJ2-3; tentative D call: TRBD2 (5 bases). Between the trimmed V and J ends, which lost 0 bases and 8 bases, there was a span of 9 bases. The CDR3 loop spans 13 amino acids. The V gene's germline CDR1 is KGHSH and CDR2 LQKENI. The CDR3: CASSPPGEVTQYF. CDR3 sequence (DNA): TGTGCCAGCTCACCACCGGGAGAAGTTACGCAGTATTTT.

The rearrangement uses TRBV19 and TRBJ2-7; 7 bases align to TRBD1. Germline CDR1 is LNHDA and CDR2 is SQIVND (reference sequence). The V gene end was trimmed by 4 bases and the J gene end by 7 bases; junction bases not matched to a gene: 16. This CDR3 is 16 amino acids long. The CDR3 reads CASSTTGTALMEEQYF. The CDR3 DNA sequence: TGTGCCAGTAGTACCACCGGGACAGCTCTAATGGAAGAGCAGTACTTC. Complete variable domain (other parts from reference TRBV19 and TRBJ2-7): DGGITQSPKYLFRKEGQNVTLSCEQNLNHDAMYWYRQDPGQGLRLIYYSQIVNDFQKGDIAEGYSVSREKKESFPLTVTSAQKNPTAFYLCASSTTGTALMEEQYFGPGTRLTVT.

This clone was found a few times. The chain combines TRBV19 with TRBJ1-3, with 10 nucleotides matching TRBD1. Trimming took 4 bases from V and 0 from J; bases not matched to a gene: 6. The germline V gene encodes CDR1 LNHDA and CDR2 SQIVND (reference sequence). This CDR3 contains 17 residues. The DNA for the CDR3 is TGTGCCAGTAGTAGCGGGACAGGGGTCGTCTCTGGAAACACCATATATTTT. This sequence encodes CASSSGTGVVSGNTIYF.

The chain is built from TRBV2 and TRBJ2-7, with a tentative D call TRBD2 (6 bases). The CDR3 sequence is 11 residues long. In germline, CDR1 is SNHLY, CDR2 FYNNEI. Trimming removed 10 bases at V and 7 bases at J, with 14 bases between. CDR3 sequence reads: CATGGLAEQYF. For the CDR3, the DNA is TGTGCCACCGGGGGACTGGCGGAGCAGTACTTC.